The text below deals with one T cell receptor (beta chain). This clone's antigen is unknown. The sample holds no much larger clone one base away, and base qualities are not on file. This sample stems from a study of shared clonotypes between healthy human individuals (dated by TCRdb to about 2020). Looking at the study overall: The cohort comprised two women and a few men aged 18 to 49 years. For each donor, three plates each were used for CD4 naive and CD4 memory, two plates were used for CD8 naive, and one plate was used for CD8 memory. To estimate repertoire size and how much clonotype sharing occurs between individuals, the study deeply sequenced the blood TCR repertoires of several healthy adults. Libraries were prepared and TCR repertoires were sequenced by different laboratories using diverse techniques, in order to increase sequencing depth and limit assay-specific biases. Per donor, leukapheresis produced somewhere between about 0.9 and 9.5 billion PBMCs. General findings and caveats noted by the study authors: Higher generation probabilities were observed for clonotypes shared by all four sorted-subset donors than for non-shared clonotypes. Sampling was restricted to blood, and TCR repertoires in tissues likely differ from the TCR repertoires found in blood. When a handful of donors were compared, the shared fraction of clonotypes was about 5% for naive CD4, about 4% for naive CD8, about 2.4% for memory CD4, and about 0.36% for memory CD8. Larger estimated clonotype richness was generally found for naive subsets than for memory subsets. The small number of donors limited the genetic and exposure-history diversity represented. Pairwise subsampling led to the expectation that sequencing depth would affect the degree of clonotype sharing among donors. Even with the large sequencing depth, rarefaction of the sorted-subset datasets indicated that sequencing was incomplete.

From a lookup of the germline V gene, CDR1 and CDR2 are SGDLS and YYNGEE. V is reduced by 2 bases and J by 1 base, leaving a spacing of 9 bases between them. Counted from cysteine to phenylalanine, this CDR3 has 14 amino acids. The DNA shown is the 42-base CDR3, in frame from base 1. The donors were healthy, HIV-negative adults who had no recently reported acute infections or vaccinations. Every donor was a Caucasian adult residing in Nashville, Tennessee, USA. CD4+ T cells were enriched through magnetic negative selection, after which naive cells were positively selected on CD45RA and the remaining negative fraction served as the memory subset. Blood was collected by leukapheresis, and PBMCs were isolated by Ficoll-Histopaque density gradient centrifugation and then cryopreserved in liquid nitrogen vapor phase. Analytical flow cytometry was used to check the purity and quantity of each magnetically sorted T cell population. Genomic DNA was isolated from each sorted fraction and quantified by UV absorbance on a Nanodrop 2000c.

Using the deep immunoSEQ assay, TCR CDR3 regions were amplified from genomic DNA by multiplex PCR. For each cell subset, the extracted genomic DNA was distributed evenly across all wells of several immunoSEQ 96-well plates, and each plate served as one replicate. Each replicate PCR for sorted subsets received approximately 220 ng genomic DNA, equal to roughly 29,000 T cell genomes. The purified libraries were quantified using a Qubit 3.0 fluorometer, sized with a Bioanalyzer 2100, and then quantified again using the KAPA Library Quantification kit. A separate single-read 150-cycle Illumina NextSeq 550 flow cell was used to sequence each immunoSEQ 96-well plate. Concerning the study's data processing: Because the immunoSEQ output held only junctional sequences and lacked quality scores, the filtering could not match the filtering applied to full-length reads. Sequences were annotated with PyIR, a Python wrapper for IgBLAST v1.9, using IMGT germline references to assign V/J genes and CDR3. Reads were removed for weak V/J assignments (E-value above 1e-6), missing CDR3, stop codons, out-of-frame junctions, or ambiguous translated residues. V3J clonotypes were defined as sequences sharing the same inferred V gene, J gene, and CDR3 amino acid sequence. Percentage overlap between repertoires was calculated by dividing the number of shared unique clonotypes by the size of the smaller repertoire. Repertoire richness was assessed with RTK rarefaction, the Chao1 estimator, and Recon v2.1 estimates of unobserved clonotypes. Generation probabilities were computed with OLGA for all TCRbeta clonotypes obtained by the gDNA method from four donors. Sourced from immuneACCESS, this table was stored by TCRdb with only in-frame sequences that have V and J called. A share of the clones is absent; for the studies checked, an unresolved V gene accounts for under half, and the remainder has no known explanation. That table supplies the V and J calls and clone size; D and trimming were determined from the DNA. Here the sample has a few million clones; more than 80% occur a single time. The top ten clones comprise 0.35% to 0.45% of the sample.

The TCR originated in a young man in good health. Some clones in this sample may be carry-over from other donors' samples. Sequencing used naive CD4+ T cells from PBMCs. In light of the paper, this sample's cell subset or site label describes: CD45RA+ positively selected. The rearrangement combines TRBV9 with TRBJ1-2, with no confidently assigned D gene. The CDR3 amino acid sequence is: CASSVEHLNYGYTF. In nucleotides, the sequence is TGTGCCAGCAGCGTTGAACATCTTAACTATGGCTACACCTTC.